In this sample, the clone carrying this T cell receptor beta chain turned up a few times. Preparation of the TCRbeta library was carried out with unique molecular identifiers. TCRdb reanalysed the PCR reads using MiXCR and keeps one entry per CDR3 protein. Among around 410,000 distinct CDR3 sequences listed, approximately 11% were seen once. The CDR3 contains 15 residues. V was clipped by 6 bases and J by 6 bases, with 17 bases between them. Per germline, CDR1 MNHNS and CDR2 SASEGT. This sample is drawn from a study of T-cell reconstitution after alpha-beta-depleted transplantation in children. Source: PBMCs from the stem cell graft donor, taken from the stem cell graft. The receptor comes from a human donor who donated a stem cell graft to a child with acute myeloid leukemia. The rearrangement uses TRBV6-1 and TRBJ2-2; weak D call: TRBD2 (6 bases). The CDR3 coding sequence is TGTGCCAGCAGATGGAGGGAAGGAGGACCCGGGGAGCTGTTTTTT. It codes for CASRWREGGPGELFF.